This TCR beta chain comes out of a study of patients and donors after allogeneic stem cell transplantation. TCRdb recomputed calls from the RT-PCR reads with MiXCR, one row per CDR3 protein. The sample has some 880,000 distinct CDR3 sequences, roughly 18% seen once; the top ten hold around 6%. The CDR3 spans 12 residues. Per germline, CDR1 DFQATT and CDR2 SNEGSKA (reference sequence). The J segment lost 6 bases and the V segment lost 6 bases, leaving 5 bases of the junction unmatched. The source of this sequence is a human donor who was either an allogeneic HSCT recipient or a stem cell or donor lymphocyte infusion donor (not recorded which). It is not recorded whose cells these are; they may come from a transplant donor. Material: blood, either unsorted or a sorted T cell fraction (not recorded which). The chain is built from TRBV20-1 and TRBJ1-5, with 7 nucleotides matching TRBD1. CDR3: CSAMTGSQPQHF. CDR3 bases: TGCAGTGCAATGACAGGGAGTCAGCCCCAGCATTTT.